The 3 T cell receptor beta chains reported below all come from one sample, sequenced in a study of CD8 T cells in ankylosing spondylitis. TCRdb passed the 5' RACE reads through MiXCR, listing each CDR3 protein once. The sample records a few hundred thousand distinct CDR3 sequences, under 20% being singletons. Source material: blood, either unsorted or a sorted T cell fraction (not recorded which). The receptors here all came from a male donor with ankylosing spondylitis or in good health (not recorded which).

This sequence joins TRBV29-1 and TRBJ2-3; the D is unclear. The ends were cut back, 5 bases at V and 4 bases at J, with 10 bases in the middle. The germline V gene encodes CDR1 SQVTM and CDR2 ANQGSEA. This CDR3 spans 12 amino acids. CDR3 nucleotides: TGCAGCGTTCCGCTACCCCCAGATACGCAGTATTTT. It translates to CSVPLPPDTQYF.

This chain connects TRBV20-1 to TRBJ2-5; perhaps TRBD1 as D (6 bases). Germline CDR1 and CDR2: DFQATT and SNEGSKA (reference sequence). This CDR3 spans 17 amino acids. Trimming removed 1 base at V and 2 bases at J, with 20 bases between. CDR3 protein: CSARAAGDTGLQETQYF. The CDR3 DNA sequence: TGCAGTGCTAGAGCGGCAGGAGATACAGGGCTACAAGAGACCCAGTACTTC.

The chain employs TRBV27 and TRBJ1-4, with D maybe TRBD1 (6 bases). In germline, CDR1 is MNHEY, CDR2 SMNVEV (reference sequence). The CDR3 length is 14 residues. With 3 bases removed from V and 7 bases from J, the gap between germline ends came to 12 bases. In DNA form, the CDR3 reads TGTGCCAGCAGTTTTTTCGGGGGGCCTGAAAAACTGTTTTTT. Protein product: CASSFFGGPEKLFF.